The 10 T cell receptor beta chains listed next were all sequenced from one sample in a study of CD8+ T cells in alopecia areata. cDNA serving as the sequencing template came from extracted, reverse transcribed RNA. Here immunoSEQ multiplex PCR was the method, and the copy in TCRdb shows in-frame clones only, minus some. The table has 250,000 to 300,000 clones, roughly 64% seen once. Stated treatment: oral pan-JAK inhibitor, 5-10 mg twice daily. The specimen was CD4+ T cells sorted from blood, collected at week 24, from a patient treated with tofacitinib. These receptors were taken from a human donor with alopecia areata.

The chain employs TRBV30 and TRBJ1-2; maybe TRBD1 (5 bases). There are 15 residues in the CDR3. Germline V CDR1 and CDR2: GTSNPN, SVGIG (reference sequence). V lost 3 bases, J lost 6 bases, and 20 bases lay in between. The CDR3 nucleotides are TGTGCCTGGAGAGAACCGGGACGAGGCATCGATGGCTACACCTTC. Translating gives CAWREPGRGIDGYTF.

The chain combines TRBV4-1 with TRBJ2-5; 10 nucleotides match TRBD1. The CDR3 extends over 14 amino acids. Trimming at V came to 4 bases and at J to 3 bases, leaving 2 bases not matched to a gene. Germline-derived CDR1 and CDR2 are MGHRA and YSYEKL. The chain's CDR3 is CASSPTGGKETQYF. DNA for the CDR3: TGCGCCAGCAGCCCGACAGGGGGCAAAGAGACCCAGTACTTC.

The chain joins TRBV6-5 to TRBJ1-2; a possible D gene is TRBD1 (5 bases). From germline, CDR1 is MNHEY and CDR2 SVGAGI. This CDR3 is 12 amino acids long. V lost 6 bases to trimming and J lost 8 bases, with 13 bases between them. The chain's CDR3 is CASRSGGLGYTF. DNA of the CDR3: TGTGCCAGCAGAAGCGGGGGATTAGGCTACACCTTC.

The chain combines TRBV7-9 with TRBJ1-2; 7 bases are shared with TRBD1. The CDR3 spans 13 residues. The germline CDR1 and CDR2 sequences are SEHNR and FQNEAQ (reference sequence). V lost 5 bases, J lost 8 bases, and 8 bases stayed unmatched. The DNA of the CDR3 is TGTGCCAGCAGCACTGCACAGGGGCGGGGCTACACCTTC. This sequence encodes CASSTAQGRGYTF.

This clone was seen a few times. The chain carries TRBV29-1 and TRBJ2-3, with 10 bases that match TRBD2. After removal of 6 bases from V and 2 bases from J, the junction contained 11 bases not matched to a gene. The CDR3 spans 16 residues. Germline-derived CDR1 and CDR2 are SQVTM and ANQGSEA. The CDR3 nucleotides are TGCAGCGTAACGACAGCGGGGGGGTTTATCACAGATACGCAGTATTTT. It yields the protein CSVTTAGGFITDTQYF.

The gene calls are TRBV15 and TRBJ2-1, with 7 bases that match TRBD2. The CDR3 sequence is 17 residues long. The J segment lost 2 bases and the V segment lost 0 bases, leaving 7 bases of the junction unmatched. CDR1 and CDR2 (germline): LNHNV, YYDKDF (reference sequence). The CDR3, as DNA: TGTGCCACCAGCAGAGAGCCGGGGGGAATTCCCTACAATGAGCAGTTCTTC. It yields the protein CATSREPGGIPYNEQFF. Together with reference TRBV15 and TRBJ2-1, the CDR3 gives the full variable domain: DAMVIQNPRYQVTQFGKPVTLSCSQTLNHNVMYWYQQKSSQAPKLLFHYYDKDFNNEADTPDNFQSRRPNTSFCFLDIRSPGLGDTAMYLCATSREPGGIPYNEQFFGPGTRLTVL.

The J gene is TRBJ2-1, the V gene TRBV7-2; the D gene is possibly TRBD1 (6 bases). V was pared by 5 bases and J by 5 bases, with 13 bases between. The germline gives CDR1 SGHTA, CDR2 FQGNSA. The CDR3 spans 14 residues. Here the CDR3 reads CASSPSWGHNEQFF. The CDR3 bases are TGTGCCAGCAGCCCGAGTTGGGGGCACAATGAGCAGTTCTTC.

The rearrangement uses TRBV27 and TRBJ1-6, with TRBD1 identical over 9 bases. The germline gives CDR1 MNHEY, CDR2 SMNVEV (reference sequence). The CDR3 sequence is 18 residues long. V lost 5 bases and J lost 7; bases outside the gene matches: 15. The CDR3 spells CASSPTGTGLTGNSPLHF. CDR3 bases: TGTGCCAGCAGTCCAACCGGGACAGGGCTAACCGGGAATTCACCCCTCCACTTT.

The table lists this clone with a few counts. The V call is TRBV25-1, the J call TRBJ1-2; the match to TRBD1 covers 8 bases. Germline CDR1 is MGHDK and CDR2 is SYGVNS. This CDR3 has 16 residues. The V and J ends lost 8 bases and 4 bases, in that order; junction bases with no gene match: 15. The CDR3 nucleotides read TGTGCCAGCTCATCTCTCAGGGGGCGCGCAGGCTATGGCTACACCTTC. It yields the protein CASSSLRGRAGYGYTF.

The chain is built from TRBV7-2 and TRBJ2-1, with 8 bases aligning to TRBD2. V was pared by 5 bases and J by 0 bases, with 6 bases of the junction left unmatched. The germline V gene encodes CDR1 SGHTA and CDR2 FQGNSA. The CDR3 extends over 16 amino acids. In DNA, the CDR3 is TGTGCCAGCAGCCTCGAAAGCGGGGGCTCCTACAATGAGCAGTTCTTC. Translation: CASSLESGGSYNEQFF. Using reference TRBV7-2 and TRBJ2-1 for the parts outside the CDR3, the full variable domain is GAGVSQSPSNKVTEKGKDVELRCDPISGHTALYWYRQSLGQGLEFLIYFQGNSAPDKSGLPSDRFSAERTGGSVSTLTIQRTQQEDSAVYLCASSLESGGSYNEQFFGPGTRLTVL.